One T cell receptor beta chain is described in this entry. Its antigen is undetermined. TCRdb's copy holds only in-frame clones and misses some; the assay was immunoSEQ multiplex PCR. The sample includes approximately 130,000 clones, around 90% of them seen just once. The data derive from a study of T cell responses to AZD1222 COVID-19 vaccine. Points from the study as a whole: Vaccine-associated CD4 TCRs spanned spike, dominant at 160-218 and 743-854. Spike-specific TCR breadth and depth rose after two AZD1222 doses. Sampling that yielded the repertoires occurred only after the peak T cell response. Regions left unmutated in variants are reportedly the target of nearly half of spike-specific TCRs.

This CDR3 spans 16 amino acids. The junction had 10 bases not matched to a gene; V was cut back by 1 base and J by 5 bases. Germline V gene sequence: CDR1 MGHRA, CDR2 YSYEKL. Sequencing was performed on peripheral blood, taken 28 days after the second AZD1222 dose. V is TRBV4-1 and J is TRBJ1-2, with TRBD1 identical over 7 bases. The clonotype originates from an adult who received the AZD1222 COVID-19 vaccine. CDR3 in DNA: TGCGCCAGCAGCCAAGTACCGGGACAGAATTCTTATGGCTACACCTTC. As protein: CASSQVPGQNSYGYTF.